The present entry profiles one T cell receptor (beta chain) with its context. Previously, flow cytometry had revealed CD8+CD57+ cell expansion in the patients chosen for sequencing. This record comes from a study of CD8+CD57+ T cells in acquired aplastic anemia. Genomic DNA provided the template from which TCR beta VDJ and CDR3 profiles were obtained. A single record per CDR3 protein comes from TCRdb applying MiXCR to the reads. The sample consists of some 170,000 distinct CDR3 sequences, roughly 65% of them appearing once. Germline V CDR1 and CDR2: DFQATT, SNEGSKA (reference sequence). This CDR3 has 15 residues. V lost 4 bases to trimming and J lost 0 bases, with 14 bases between them.

This chain links TRBV20-1 with TRBJ2-3, with D tentatively TRBD2 (6 bases). The clonotype comes from a human donor with aplastic anemia. Material for sequencing was sorted CD4+, CD8+, or CD8+CD57+ T cells (not recorded which) from PBMCs. The CDR3 bases are TGCAGTGCTAACACAGCGGGCCTTAGCACAGATACGCAGTATTTT. It specifies CSANTAGLSTDTQYF.